The 22 T cell receptor beta chains presented below share a single source sample, sequenced in a study of blood T cell repertoires in COVID-19. Measured with immunoSEQ multiplex PCR; TCRdb has only the in-frame clones, and not every one. This sample has roughly 360,000 clones, with roughly 90% found just once. Sequences were obtained from PBMCs or T cells enriched from blood (not recorded which). Source of these receptors: a woman in her twenties or thirties with acute COVID-19.

The V call is TRBV11-3, the J call TRBJ2-1; 7 nucleotides match TRBD1. The CDR3 covers 15 residues. Germline CDR1 SGHNT, CDR2 YENEEA. V dropped 3 bases and J dropped 5; count of bases not matched to a gene: 7. CDR3 sequence (DNA): TGTGCCAGCAGCTTGTTTTCAGGGGGAAACAATGAGCAGTTCTTC. Residues: CASSLFSGGNNEQFF.

The chain employs TRBV5-4 and TRBJ2-7; D perhaps matches TRBD2 (5 bases). The CDR3 has 14 residues. Trimming pared 5 bases from V and 2 bases from J, leaving 14 bases between. CDR1 is SGHNT, CDR2 YYREEE, per germline (reference sequence). The CDR3 is CASSRSSGAYEQYF. For the CDR3, the DNA is TGTGCCAGCAGTAGGTCCAGCGGAGCCTACGAGCAGTACTTC.

The gene calls are TRBV10-3 and TRBJ1-6; D is unclear. CDR1 ENHRY and CDR2 SYGVKD come from the germline V gene. This CDR3 spans 13 amino acids. The V end lost 4 bases, the J end lost 8 bases, and 9 bases lay between the germline ends. CDR3 residues: CAISVENDSPLHF. The DNA of the CDR3 is TGTGCCATCAGTGTAGAAAACGATTCACCCCTCCACTTT.

This rearrangement joins TRBV5-1 to TRBJ2-7, with 11 bases matching TRBD1. The junction had 10 bases not matched to a gene; V was cut back by 4 bases and J by 4 bases. The CDR3 spans 16 residues. Germline V gene lookup returns CDR1 SGHRS and CDR2 YFSETQ. In nucleotides, the CDR3 is TGCGCCAGCAGCCCGGAACCCGGGACAGGGGGTTACGAGCAGTACTTC. Its translation is CASSPEPGTGGYEQYF.

The chain joins TRBV30 to TRBJ1-2, with TRBD1 matching over 7 bases. The V segment lost 8 bases and the J segment 0 bases; nucleotides outside the gene matches: 9. Germline values: CDR1 GTSNPN, CDR2 SVGIG (reference sequence). CDR3 length: 14 amino acids. CDR3 in amino acids: CANGQVEANYGYTF. In DNA, the CDR3 is TGTGCCAACGGACAGGTGGAGGCTAACTATGGCTACACCTTC.

Here the CDR3 reads CASSLISSGGYNEQFF. For the CDR3, the DNA is TGTGCCAGCAGCTTAATAAGTAGCGGGGGCTACAATGAGCAGTTCTTC. The J gene is TRBJ2-1, the V gene TRBV7-2; TRBD2 matches 9 bases. V shed 2 bases, J shed 3 bases, and the junction held 5 bases outside the gene matches. The CDR3 contains 16 residues. The V gene's germline CDR1 is SGHTA and CDR2 FQGNSA. Together with reference TRBV7-2 and TRBJ2-1, the CDR3 gives the full variable domain: GAGVSQSPSNKVTEKGKDVELRCDPISGHTALYWYRQSLGQGLEFLIYFQGNSAPDKSGLPSDRFSAERTGGSVSTLTIQRTQQEDSAVYLCASSLISSGGYNEQFFGPGTRLTVL.

The chain carries TRBV24-1 and TRBJ2-2, with 8 nucleotides matching TRBD1. There are 15 residues in the CDR3. After removal of 7 bases from V and 3 bases from J, the junction contained 6 bases not matched to a gene. The germline gives CDR1 KGHDR, CDR2 SFDVKD. The CDR3 DNA follows: TGTGCCACCAGGGGTCAGGGGGCAGACACCGGGGAGCTGTTTTTT. Amino acids: CATRGQGADTGELFF.

The V and J genes are TRBV2 and TRBJ1-4; TRBD1 is a possible D gene (6 bases). Germline CDR1 is SNHLY and CDR2 is FYNNEI. V lost 7 bases, J lost 3 bases, and 15 bases lay in between. CDR3 length: 15 residues. This CDR3 is CASKELAGANEKLFF. As DNA, the CDR3 is TGTGCCAGCAAGGAGTTGGCAGGGGCTAATGAAAAACTGTTTTTT.

The chain joins TRBV2 to TRBJ1-1, with D maybe TRBD1 (5 bases). Germline loops: CDR1 SNHLY, CDR2 FYNNEI. V was clipped by 2 bases and J by 0 bases, with 13 bases between them. CDR3 length equals 16 residues. The CDR3 bases are TGTGCCAGCAGTGAAAGCCGGGGGAACTTGAACACTGAAGCTTTCTTT. Protein: CASSESRGNLNTEAFF.

The rearrangement uses TRBV4-1 and TRBJ1-2, with D unresolved. There are 13 residues in the CDR3. V was clipped by 4 bases and J by 4 bases, with 10 bases between them. Looked up from germline, CDR1 is MGHRA and CDR2 is YSYEKL. CDR3 sequence reads: CASSLRGPYGYTF. The CDR3 nucleotides are TGCGCCAGCAGCCTCCGGGGTCCCTATGGCTACACCTTC.

The chain couples TRBV28 to TRBJ1-4, with D possibly TRBD1 on 5 matching bases. V dropped 4 bases and J dropped 6 bases, with 9 bases sitting between them. Germline values: CDR1 MDHEN, CDR2 SYDVKM. This CDR3 comprises 13 residues. The CDR3 here is CASSWTSYEKLFF. The CDR3 region has the DNA TGTGCCAGCAGTTGGACAAGCTATGAAAAACTGTTTTTT. The full variable domain, rest sourced from reference TRBV28 and TRBJ1-4, is DVKVTQSSRYLVKRTGEKVFLECVQDMDHENMFWYRQDPGLGLRLIYFSYDVKMKEKGDIPEGYSVSREKKERFSLILESASTNQTSMYLCASSWTSYEKLFFGSGTQLSVL.

The rearrangement links TRBV11-3 to TRBJ2-1; D is perhaps TRBD2 (6 bases). The CDR3 extends over 17 amino acids. The germline V and J ends were trimmed by 0 bases and 1 base, with 13 bases remaining between them. In germline, CDR1 is SGHNT, CDR2 YENEEA. CDR3: CASSLDAGLGSYNEQFF. The CDR3 DNA sequence: TGTGCCAGCAGCTTAGATGCGGGACTGGGTTCCTACAATGAGCAGTTCTTC.

The V call is TRBV6-5, the J call TRBJ1-2; 8 bases are a match to TRBD1. This CDR3 is built from 14 residues. The V gene's germline CDR1 is MNHEY and CDR2 SVGAGI. V dropped 6 bases and J dropped 7; count of bases not matched to a gene: 10. CDR3 in amino acids: CASRADSGGFGYTF. CDR3 coding DNA: TGTGCCAGCAGGGCTGACTCAGGGGGCTTTGGCTACACCTTC.

The chain has TRBV9 and TRBJ2-3; 11 bases are a match to TRBD2. The germline gives CDR1 SGDLS, CDR2 YYNGEE. The CDR3 consists of 15 residues. Trimming took 0 bases from V and 7 from J; bases not matched to a gene: 4. The CDR3 reads CASSVGPSGGNTQYF. The CDR3 bases are TGTGCCAGCAGCGTAGGGCCTAGCGGGGGGAATACGCAGTATTTT.

The chain carries TRBV4-1 and TRBJ1-6, with D maybe TRBD1 (5 bases). V lost 0 bases and J 5 bases, leaving 5 bases between the germline ends. The germline V gene has CDR1 MGHRA and CDR2 YSYEKL. The CDR3 extends over 14 amino acids. Written as DNA, the CDR3 is TGCGCCAGCAGCCAAGAGACAGATAATTCACCCCTCCACTTT. It yields the protein CASSQETDNSPLHF.

The chain recombines TRBV7-9 with TRBJ2-2; TRBD1 is a possible D gene (6 bases). Trimming cost V 1 base and J 6 bases, with 15 bases left between them. The CDR3 length is 16 residues. Germline CDR1 reads SEHNR; CDR2 reads FQNEAQ (reference sequence). The CDR3 sequence: CASSLGSTGGPGELFF. CDR3 coding DNA: TGTGCCAGCAGCTTAGGATCGACAGGAGGCCCCGGGGAGCTGTTTTTT.

The rearrangement joins TRBV9 to TRBJ1-2; D is ambiguous. The CDR3 is 14 amino acids. From germline, CDR1 is SGDLS and CDR2 YYNGEE. Trimming took 0 bases from V and 6 from J, leaving 12 bases between them. The chain's CDR3 is CASSVVPGANGYTF. The CDR3 region has the DNA TGTGCCAGCAGCGTAGTCCCAGGCGCGAATGGCTACACCTTC.

Written as DNA, the CDR3 is TGTGCCAGCAAAGAAAGCAGGGGGCAAGGAACGCAGTATTTT. Translating it yields CASKESRGQGTQYF. The chain has TRBV6-5 and TRBJ2-3; 8 bases fit TRBD1. The CDR3 length is 14 residues. Germline loops: CDR1 MNHEY, CDR2 SVGAGI. The trim removed 7 bases at V and 9 bases at J, leaving 12 bases unmatched.

The rearrangement joins TRBV19 to TRBJ2-7; D may be TRBD1 (6 bases). The CDR3 sequence is 13 residues long. Trimming removed 4 bases at V and 9 bases at J, with 16 bases between. Germline CDR1 is LNHDA and CDR2 is SQIVND (reference sequence). CDR3 DNA sequence: TGTGCCAGTAGTACCATCCAACAGGGTGCGCAGTACTTC. Its protein product is CASSTIQQGAQYF.

This rearrangement joins TRBV7-9 to TRBJ1-6; TRBD1 is a possible D gene (5 bases). This CDR3 comprises 16 residues. Looked up from germline, CDR1 is SEHNR and CDR2 is FQNEAQ (reference sequence). Deletions cut 3 bases from V and 10 bases from J, with 19 bases between. Written as DNA, the CDR3 is TGTGCCAGCAGCTTCAGGGCCGCCTCCTTGGGATCACCCCTCCACTTT. Protein: CASSFRAASLGSPLHF.

This clone was seen a few times. CDR3 loop: CASSIGGRLAGYGELFF. CDR3 nucleotides: TGTGCCAGTAGTATCGGTGGGCGACTAGCGGGGTACGGGGAGCTGTTTTTT. The chain is built from TRBV19 and TRBJ2-2, with TRBD2 matching over 11 bases. V lost 3 bases and J lost 7; bases outside the gene matches: 10. The CDR3 is 17 residues long. Germline CDR1 is LNHDA and CDR2 is SQIVND (reference sequence). Complete variable domain (other parts from reference TRBV19 and TRBJ2-2): DGGITQSPKYLFRKEGQNVTLSCEQNLNHDAMYWYRQDPGQGLRLIYYSQIVNDFQKGDIAEGYSVSREKKESFPLTVTSAQKNPTAFYLCASSIGGRLAGYGELFFGEGSRLTVL.

The rearrangement joins TRBV3-1 (or the pseudogene TRBV3-2) to TRBJ2-1, with D tentatively TRBD1 (6 bases). The germline CDR1 and CDR2 sequences are LGHDT and YNNKEL (reference sequence). This CDR3 has 14 residues. Trimming took off 4 bases at V and 2 bases at J, with 9 bases between the two ends. CDR3 bases: TGTGCCAGCAGCCCGGGACACGCCTACAATGAGCAGTTCTTC. Its translation is CASSPGHAYNEQFF.